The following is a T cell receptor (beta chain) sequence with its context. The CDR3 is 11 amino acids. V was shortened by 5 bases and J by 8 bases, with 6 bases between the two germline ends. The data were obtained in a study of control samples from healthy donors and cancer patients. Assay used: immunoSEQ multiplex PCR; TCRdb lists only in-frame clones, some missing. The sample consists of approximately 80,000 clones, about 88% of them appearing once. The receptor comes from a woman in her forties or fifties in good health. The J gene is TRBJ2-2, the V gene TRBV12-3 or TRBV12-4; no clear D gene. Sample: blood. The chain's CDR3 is CASSDSGELFF. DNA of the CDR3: TGTGCCAGCAGTGATAGTGGGGAGCTGTTTTTT.